One sample yielded the 8 T cell receptor beta chains listed below, sequenced in a study of shared clonotypes between healthy human individuals. Sequencing was performed with immunoSEQ multiplex PCR; in TCRdb, only in-frame clones are kept and a portion is missing. The table lists approximately 2.5 million clones, about 92% of them singletons, with over 0.12% in the top ten. Input material: naive CD4+ T cells sorted from blood. Described subset: CD45RA+ positively selected. The receptor set was obtained from a man between 18 and 29 years old in good health.

V usage is TRBV5-1 and J usage is TRBJ2-3; D gene unclear. CDR1 is SGHRS and CDR2 is YFSETQ in the germline V gene. The CDR3 extends over 15 amino acids. The germline V and J ends were trimmed by 3 bases and 0 bases, with 11 bases remaining between them. The DNA of the CDR3 is TGCGCCAGCAGCTCATTCACGGTTAGCACAGATACGCAGTATTTT. Translating gives CASSSFTVSTDTQYF.

V and J are TRBV7-2 and TRBJ2-2; D is unresolved. The V gene lost 4 bases and the J gene lost 5 bases, with 8 bases spanning the gap. CDR1 SGHTA and CDR2 FQGNSA come from the germline V gene. CDR3 length: 13 residues. The CDR3 sequence is CASSSPKTGELFF. CDR3 coding DNA: TGTGCCAGCAGCTCGCCTAAGACCGGGGAGCTGTTTTTT.

The J gene is TRBJ1-1, the V gene TRBV6-5; D is undetermined. Trimming stripped 6 bases from V and 4 bases from J, with 3 bases between. Per the germline V gene, CDR1 is MNHEY and CDR2 is SVGAGI. This CDR3 is 10 amino acids long. CDR3 sequence (DNA): TGTGCCAGCAGGGTCACTGAAGCTTTCTTT. Translated, it gives CASRVTEAFF.

This clone was seen a few times. Other nucleotide sequences from this sample produce the same CDR3. The rearrangement joins TRBV30 to TRBJ1-1; a possible D gene is TRBD1 (6 bases). V was shortened by 2 bases and J by 4 bases, with 8 bases between the two germline ends. CDR1 is GTSNPN and CDR2 is SVGIG in the germline V gene (reference sequence). This CDR3 is built from 12 residues. CDR3 in amino acids: CAWSRGGTEAFF. The CDR3 DNA reads TGTGCCTGGAGTCGAGGGGGCACTGAAGCTTTCTTT. Using reference TRBV30 and TRBJ1-1 for the parts outside the CDR3, the full variable domain is SQTIHQWPATLVQPVGSPLSLECTVEGTSNPNLYWYRQAAGRGLQLLFYSVGIGQISSEVPQNLSASRPQDRQFILSSKKLLLSDSGFYLCAWSRGGTEAFFGQGTRLTVV.

In this sample, this clone turned up once. The genes are TRBV7-9 and TRBJ2-2; D perhaps matches TRBD2 (5 bases). The CDR3 loop spans 16 amino acids. The V end was cut by 5 bases, the J end by 0 bases, with 13 bases between. Germline V lookup: CDR1 SEHNR, CDR2 FQNEAQ (reference sequence). The CDR3 DNA reads TGTGCCAGCAGCGCGCCGACTATTACGAACACCGGGGAGCTGTTTTTT. This translates into CASSAPTITNTGELFF.

The rearrangement links TRBV5-1 to TRBJ2-2, with D unclear. Trimming shortened V by 4 bases and J by 5 bases, and 12 bases separated the two germline ends. The CDR3 sequence is 14 residues long. The germline V gene has CDR1 SGHRS and CDR2 YFSETQ. Here the CDR3 DNA reads TGCGCCAGCAGCCAGAGAACTATGACCGGGGAGCTGTTTTTT. Translation gives CASSQRTMTGELFF.

This chain links TRBV5-1 with TRBJ2-5, with TRBD1 matching 8 bases. The germline V gene encodes CDR1 SGHRS and CDR2 YFSETQ. V dropped 2 bases and J dropped 5; count of bases not matched to a gene: 8. The CDR3 covers 15 residues. CDR3 coding DNA: TGCGCCAGCAGCTTACCAGGGGGCGCGGCGGAGACCCAGTACTTC. Encoded protein: CASSLPGGAAETQYF. The full variable domain, its missing parts supplied by reference TRBV5-1 and TRBJ2-5, is KAGVTQTPRYLIKTRGQQVTLSCSPISGHRSVSWYQQTPGQGLQFLFEYFSETQRNKGNFPGRFSGRQFSNSRSEMNVSTLELGDSALYLCASSLPGGAAETQYFGPGTRLLVL.

The rearrangement links TRBV14 to TRBJ2-3; a possible D gene is TRBD1 (6 bases). The CDR3 has 15 residues. V dropped 1 base and J dropped 3 bases, with 11 bases sitting between them. The germline CDR1 and CDR2 sequences are SGHDN and FVKESK. CDR3 amino acids: CASSQGGRGTDTQYF. The CDR3 DNA reads as TGTGCCAGCAGCCAAGGGGGAAGGGGGACAGATACGCAGTATTTT.